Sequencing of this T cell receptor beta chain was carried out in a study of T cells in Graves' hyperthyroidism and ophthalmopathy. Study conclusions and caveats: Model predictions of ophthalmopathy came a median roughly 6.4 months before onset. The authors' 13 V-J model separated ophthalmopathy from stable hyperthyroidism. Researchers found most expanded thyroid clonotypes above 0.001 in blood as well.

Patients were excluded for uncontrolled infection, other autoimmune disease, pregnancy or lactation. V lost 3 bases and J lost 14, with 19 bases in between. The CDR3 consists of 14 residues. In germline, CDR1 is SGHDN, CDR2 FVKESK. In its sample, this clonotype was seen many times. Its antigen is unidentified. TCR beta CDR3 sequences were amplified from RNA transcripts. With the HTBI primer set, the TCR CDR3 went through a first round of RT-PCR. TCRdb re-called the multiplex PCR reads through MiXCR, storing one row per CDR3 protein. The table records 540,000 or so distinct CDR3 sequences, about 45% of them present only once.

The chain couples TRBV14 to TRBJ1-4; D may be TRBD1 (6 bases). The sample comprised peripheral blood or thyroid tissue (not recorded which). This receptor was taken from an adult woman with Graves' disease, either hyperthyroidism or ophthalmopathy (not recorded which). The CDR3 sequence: CASSHTVQGPFLFF. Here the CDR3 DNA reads TGTGCCAGCAGCCATACGGTACAGGGTCCTTTTCTGTTTTTT.